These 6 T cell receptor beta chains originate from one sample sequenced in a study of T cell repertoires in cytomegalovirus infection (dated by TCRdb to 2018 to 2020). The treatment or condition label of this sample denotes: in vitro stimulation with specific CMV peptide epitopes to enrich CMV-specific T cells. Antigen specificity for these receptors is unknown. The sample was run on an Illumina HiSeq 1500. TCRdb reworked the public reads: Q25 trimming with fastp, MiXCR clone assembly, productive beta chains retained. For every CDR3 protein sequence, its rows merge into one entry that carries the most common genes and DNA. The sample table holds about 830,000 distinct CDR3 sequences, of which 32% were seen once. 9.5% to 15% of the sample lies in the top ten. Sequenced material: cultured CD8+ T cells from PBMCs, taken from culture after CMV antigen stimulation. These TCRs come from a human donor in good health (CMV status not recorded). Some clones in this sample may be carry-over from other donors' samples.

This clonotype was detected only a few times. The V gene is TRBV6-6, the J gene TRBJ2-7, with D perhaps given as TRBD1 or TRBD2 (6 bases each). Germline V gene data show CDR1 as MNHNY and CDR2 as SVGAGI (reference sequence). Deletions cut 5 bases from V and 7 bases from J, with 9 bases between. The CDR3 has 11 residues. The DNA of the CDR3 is TGTGCCAGCAGTGGGGGGCTTGAGCAGTACGTC. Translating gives CASSGGLEQYV.

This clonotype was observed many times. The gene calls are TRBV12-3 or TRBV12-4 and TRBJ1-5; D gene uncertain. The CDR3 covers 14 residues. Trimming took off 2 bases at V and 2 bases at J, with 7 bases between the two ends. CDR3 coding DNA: TGTGCCAGCAGTTTACTGCTGGGCAATCAGCCCCAGCATTTT. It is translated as CASSLLLGNQPQHF.

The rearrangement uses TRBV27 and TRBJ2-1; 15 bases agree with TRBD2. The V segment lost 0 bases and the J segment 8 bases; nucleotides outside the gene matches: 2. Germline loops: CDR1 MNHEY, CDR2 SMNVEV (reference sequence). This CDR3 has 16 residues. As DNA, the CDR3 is TGTGCCAGCAGTTTATCGGGACTAGCGGGGGGCCATGAGCAGTTCTTC. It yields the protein CASSLSGLAGGHEQFF.

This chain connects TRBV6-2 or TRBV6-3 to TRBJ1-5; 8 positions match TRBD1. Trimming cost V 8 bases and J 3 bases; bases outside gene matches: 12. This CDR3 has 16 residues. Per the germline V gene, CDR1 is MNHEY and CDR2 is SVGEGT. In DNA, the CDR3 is TGTGCCAGCTCCTCCCACAGGGGGATCACCAATCAGCCCCAGCATTTT. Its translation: CASSSHRGITNQPQHF.

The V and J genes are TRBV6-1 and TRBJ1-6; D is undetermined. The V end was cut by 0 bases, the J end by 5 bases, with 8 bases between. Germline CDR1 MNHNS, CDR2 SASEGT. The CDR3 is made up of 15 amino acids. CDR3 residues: CASSEAGIDNSPLHF. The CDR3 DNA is TGTGCCAGCAGTGAAGCGGGGATCGATAATTCACCCCTCCACTTT.

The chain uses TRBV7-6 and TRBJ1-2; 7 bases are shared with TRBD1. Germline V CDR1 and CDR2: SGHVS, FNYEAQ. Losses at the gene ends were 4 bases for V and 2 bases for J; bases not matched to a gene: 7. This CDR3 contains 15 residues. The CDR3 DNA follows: TGTGCCAGCAGCTCACAGGGGCAGTCGAACTATGGCTACACCTTC. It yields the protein CASSSQGQSNYGYTF.